A single T cell receptor beta chain is shown here with its context. This record comes from a study of OX40 agonist ivuxolimab in advanced cancers. Assay used: immunoSEQ multiplex PCR; TCRdb lists only in-frame clones, some missing. In the table there are 42,000 or so clones, about four fifths of which are singletons. Source: CD4+ or CD8+ T cells sorted from blood, taken in a trial of the OX40 agonist ivuxolimab. The TCR was taken from an adult with an advanced solid tumor such as melanoma, head and neck, liver or kidney cancer.

DNA for the CDR3: TGTGCCAGCAGCCAAGGTGGGGTAAGAGCAACAGATACGCAGTATTTT. Protein product: CASSQGGVRATDTQYF. V is TRBV14 and J is TRBJ2-3; D not resolved. Between the trimmed V and J ends, which lost 1 base and 3 bases, there was a span of 14 bases. Germline V gene lookup returns CDR1 SGHDN and CDR2 FVKESK. This CDR3 has 16 residues.